The rows below give T cell receptor beta chains drawn from one sample of a study of PD-1 blockade in classical Hodgkin lymphoma. The table came from immunoSEQ multiplex PCR; TCRdb's copy has only in-frame clones and leaves some out. In the table there are 50,000 or so clones, approximately 86% of which are singletons. The input for sequencing was peripheral blood mononuclear cells (PBMCs), taken before the fourth cycle of nivolumab. Receptor source: a human donor with classical Hodgkin lymphoma. Both conserved end residues are part of each CDR3. A D gene is named only where the DNA matches it firmly. For some rows the clone size is stated as once, few or many, or as a class when expanded; others skip it.

clone_size: .; d_call: .; j_call: TRBJ2-1; v_call: TRBV2; cdr3_nt: TGTGCCAGCAGTGAAAACAACTACAATGAGCAGTTCTTC; cdr3_aa: CASSENNYNEQFF
clone_size: once; d_call: .; j_call: TRBJ2-7; v_call: TRBV7-9; cdr3_nt: TGTGCCAGCAGCCCCCCCGGGACTCCGACCGAGCAGTACTTC; cdr3_aa: CASSPPGTPTEQYF
clone_size: .; d_call: .; j_call: TRBJ2-3; v_call: TRBV27; cdr3_nt: TGTGCCAGCAGTTTAACAGGCCGGGGCACAGATACGCAGTATTTT; cdr3_aa: CASSLTGRGTDTQYF
clone_size: .; d_call: TRBD1; j_call: TRBJ1-5; v_call: TRBV27; cdr3_nt: TGTGCCAGCAGTTTCCGACAGGGTGGAAATCAGCCCCAGCATTTT; cdr3_aa: CASSFRQGGNQPQHF
clone_size: .; d_call: .; j_call: TRBJ1-1; v_call: TRBV9; cdr3_nt: TGTGCCAGCAGCCGGGAACCTCAAAACACTGAAGCTTTCTTT; cdr3_aa: CASSREPQNTEAFF
clone_size: .; d_call: TRBD2; j_call: TRBJ2-1; v_call: TRBV11-2; cdr3_nt: TGTGCCAGCAGCCCCCTAGCGGGTCCTTCCTACAATGAGCAGTTCTTC; cdr3_aa: CASSPLAGPSYNEQFF
clone_size: .; d_call: .; j_call: TRBJ1-5; v_call: TRBV7-2; cdr3_nt: TGTGCCAGCAGGGACGGTTATAGCAATCAGCCCCAGCATTTT; cdr3_aa: CASRDGYSNQPQHF
clone_size: .; d_call: .; j_call: TRBJ1-2; v_call: TRBV6-6; cdr3_nt: TGTGCCAGCAGGCCTCAGGACATTGCGATCTATGGCTACACCTTC; cdr3_aa: CASRPQDIAIYGYTF
clone_size: .; d_call: .; j_call: TRBJ1-4; v_call: TRBV5-1; cdr3_nt: TGCGCCAGCAGCCTCGGGCTACGGCTGGACAGAAGAAATGAAAAACTGTTTTTT; cdr3_aa: CASSLGLRLDRRNEKLFF
clone_size: few; d_call: .; j_call: TRBJ1-1; v_call: TRBV28; cdr3_nt: TGTGCCAGCAGTTTACCACCGATGTGGAACACTGAAGCTTTCTTT; cdr3_aa: CASSLPPMWNTEAFF
clone_size: .; d_call: .; j_call: TRBJ1-2; v_call: TRBV2; cdr3_nt: TGTGCCAGCCGGGTTACGGATGGCTACACCTTC; cdr3_aa: CASRVTDGYTF
clone_size: once; d_call: TRBD2; j_call: TRBJ2-2; v_call: TRBV27; cdr3_nt: TGTGCCAGCACCCTACCTCTAGCGGGGGCCAACACCGGGGAGCTGTTTTTT; cdr3_aa: CASTLPLAGANTGELFF
clone_size: .; d_call: .; j_call: TRBJ2-7; v_call: TRBV9; cdr3_nt: TGTGCCAGCAGCATAGGAGGTAGCCCAACCGAGCAGTACTTC; cdr3_aa: CASSIGGSPTEQYF
clone_size: .; d_call: .; j_call: TRBJ2-7; v_call: TRBV10-3; cdr3_nt: TGTGCCATCAGTGGGACCTCCTACGAGCAGTACTTC; cdr3_aa: CAISGTSYEQYF
clone_size: .; d_call: .; j_call: TRBJ2-1; v_call: TRBV28; cdr3_nt: TGTGCCAGCAGTCCACGCGCCAATGAGCAGTTCTTC; cdr3_aa: CASSPRANEQFF
clone_size: .; d_call: TRBD1; j_call: TRBJ2-7; v_call: TRBV4-3; cdr3_nt: TGCGCCAGCAGCCAAGACTGGGTTGGGACAGGGGGTGTATACGAGCAGTACTTC; cdr3_aa: CASSQDWVGTGGVYEQYF
clone_size: .; d_call: TRBD2; j_call: TRBJ2-3; v_call: TRBV27; cdr3_nt: TGTGCCAGCAGTTGGAGACCGGGAGGATGGGGGGATACGCAGTATTTT; cdr3_aa: CASSWRPGGWGDTQYF
clone_size: .; d_call: TRBD2; j_call: TRBJ2-7; v_call: TRBV9; cdr3_nt: TGTGCCAGCAGCTCCACTAGCGGGGGTGGGCCCTCCTACGAGCAGTACTTC; cdr3_aa: CASSSTSGGGPSYEQYF
clone_size: few; d_call: .; j_call: TRBJ1-1; v_call: TRBV28; cdr3_nt: TGTGCCAGCAGTGAGGGCGGGAACACTGAAGCTTTCTTT; cdr3_aa: CASSEGGNTEAFF
clone_size: .; d_call: .; j_call: TRBJ1-3; v_call: TRBV28; cdr3_nt: TGTGCCAGCAGCCTGGACATCGTCTCTGGAAACACCATATATTTT; cdr3_aa: CASSLDIVSGNTIYF
clone_size: .; d_call: .; j_call: TRBJ1-4; v_call: TRBV11-2; cdr3_nt: TGTGCCAGCAGCTTAGTCAAGACAGCAACTAATGAAAAACTGTTTTTT; cdr3_aa: CASSLVKTATNEKLFF
clone_size: .; d_call: TRBD1; j_call: TRBJ2-3; v_call: TRBV7-6; cdr3_nt: TGTGCCAGCAGCTTAGGGACAGGGGGCCCTAGCACAGATACGCAGTATTTT; cdr3_aa: CASSLGTGGPSTDTQYF
clone_size: .; d_call: .; j_call: TRBJ2-1; v_call: TRBV2; cdr3_nt: TGTGCCAGCAGATCGGACCAGAATGAGCAGTTCTTC; cdr3_aa: CASRSDQNEQFF
clone_size: .; d_call: TRBD1; j_call: TRBJ2-2; v_call: TRBV6-1; cdr3_nt: TGTGCCAGCAGTGATCCGGGACAGGGGGCCAGCGGGGAGCTGTTTTTT; cdr3_aa: CASSDPGQGASGELFF
clone_size: .; d_call: .; j_call: TRBJ2-7; v_call: TRBV28; cdr3_nt: TGTGCCAGCAGTTTAGGACAGATTGGAGGGCAGTACTTC; cdr3_aa: CASSLGQIGGQYF
clone_size: .; d_call: TRBD2; j_call: TRBJ2-7; v_call: TRBV12-5; cdr3_nt: TGTGCTAGTGGTTTGCCCCCGGGACTAGCCTACGAGCAGTACTTC; cdr3_aa: CASGLPPGLAYEQYF
clone_size: .; d_call: .; j_call: TRBJ2-1; v_call: TRBV25-1; cdr3_nt: TGTGCCAGCAGTAATTCGGGGCTCTCCTACAATGAGCAGTTCTTC; cdr3_aa: CASSNSGLSYNEQFF
clone_size: .; d_call: .; j_call: TRBJ2-7; v_call: TRBV21-1; cdr3_nt: TGTGCCAGCAGCAAGGACAGGGTGGTGCGGGAGTCCTACGAGCAGTACTTC; cdr3_aa: CASSKDRVVRESYEQYF
clone_size: .; d_call: TRBD2; j_call: TRBJ2-5; v_call: TRBV5-6; cdr3_nt: TGTGCCAGCAGCTTGGCGGGGCTAGCGGGGGGCGGGTACCAAGAGACCCAGTACTTC; cdr3_aa: CASSLAGLAGGGYQETQYF
clone_size: .; d_call: .; j_call: TRBJ2-3; v_call: TRBV18; cdr3_nt: TGTGCCAGCTCGGGGACTAGGACAGGGGGCACAGATACGCAGTATTTT; cdr3_aa: CASSGTRTGGTDTQYF
clone_size: .; d_call: .; j_call: TRBJ2-5; v_call: TRBV5-6; cdr3_nt: TGTGCCAGCAGCTTGGCCGGGGAGACCCAGTACTTC; cdr3_aa: CASSLAGETQYF
clone_size: few; d_call: .; j_call: TRBJ2-2; v_call: TRBV6-4; cdr3_nt: TGTGCCAGCAGTGACTCGCCAGGAAACACCGGGGAGCTGTTTTTT; cdr3_aa: CASSDSPGNTGELFF
clone_size: .; d_call: TRBD1; j_call: TRBJ2-7; v_call: TRBV2; cdr3_nt: TGTGCCAGCATTGACATGGGACAGGGGGCGGCCGAGCAGTACTTC; cdr3_aa: CASIDMGQGAAEQYF
clone_size: .; d_call: TRBD1; j_call: TRBJ1-1; v_call: TRBV29-1; cdr3_nt: TGCAGCGTTCACCGGGACAGGGGGTCTGAAGCTTTCTTT; cdr3_aa: CSVHRDRGSEAFF
clone_size: .; d_call: .; j_call: TRBJ1-2; v_call: TRBV29-1; cdr3_nt: TGCAGCGTTTCGCGAGGGGACTATGGCTACACCTTC; cdr3_aa: CSVSRGDYGYTF
clone_size: .; d_call: .; j_call: TRBJ2-7; v_call: TRBV5-6; cdr3_nt: TGTGCCAGCAGCTTGTATCCGAACTCCTACGAGCAGTACTTC; cdr3_aa: CASSLYPNSYEQYF
clone_size: .; d_call: .; j_call: TRBJ2-7; v_call: TRBV5-1; cdr3_nt: TGCGCCAGCAGCCCCGCGGCTCCCGGGTACGAGCAGTACTTC; cdr3_aa: CASSPAAPGYEQYF
clone_size: once; d_call: TRBD2; j_call: TRBJ2-5; v_call: TRBV7-2; cdr3_nt: TGTGCCAGCAGCGTGGGACTATTGGAGACCCAGTACTTC; cdr3_aa: CASSVGLLETQYF
clone_size: .; d_call: .; j_call: TRBJ1-4; v_call: TRBV27; cdr3_nt: TGTGCCAGCAGCGCCGTCGGGTATGCAACTAATGAAAAACTGTTTTTT; cdr3_aa: CASSAVGYATNEKLFF
clone_size: .; d_call: TRBD2; j_call: TRBJ2-7; v_call: TRBV13; cdr3_nt: TGTGCCAGCAGCCATAGCGGGAGGCACCTCTACGAGCAGTACTTC; cdr3_aa: CASSHSGRHLYEQYF
clone_size: .; d_call: .; j_call: TRBJ2-7; v_call: TRBV28; cdr3_nt: TGTGCCAGCAGTTTACTTTCAGGGTCCTACGAGCAGTACTTC; cdr3_aa: CASSLLSGSYEQYF
clone_size: .; d_call: TRBD2; j_call: TRBJ2-5; v_call: TRBV9; cdr3_nt: TGTGCCAGCGCACGAGGGCGGGAGGGCCAGGGTGAGACCCAGTACTTC; cdr3_aa: CASARGREGQGETQYF
clone_size: .; d_call: .; j_call: TRBJ2-1; v_call: TRBV7-2; cdr3_nt: TGTGCCAGCAGCTTCGCGGTTTACAATGAGCAGTTCTTC; cdr3_aa: CASSFAVYNEQFF